The present TCR beta chain was sequenced within a study of cytomegalovirus exposure and HLA in healthy donors. The length of the CDR3 is 12 residues. V was pared by 5 bases and J by 6 bases, with 8 bases between. Germline V CDR1 and CDR2: SGHTA, FQGNSA. A note on this clone: As yet, its antigen is unknown.

Study outcomes and limitations: TCR sequences were mostly rare, though some public TCRs occurred in many donors. Researchers had no immune exposure information except CMV serostatus available. In a later analysis, a genetic analysis reported fewer productive-TCR N-insertions in an Asian-associated ancestry cluster than the cohort average.

The PCR contained 60 Vbeta and 13 Jbeta primers. The protocol was immunoSEQ multiplex PCR, while the TCRdb copy is restricted to in-frame clones and leaves out a portion. The sample includes about 58,000 clones. The sample comprised PBMCs. This chain links TRBV7-2 with TRBJ2-1; no firm D call. This TCR was recovered from a male donor in good health and CMV-seronegative. The CDR3 protein is CASSLYVNEQFF. The CDR3 coding sequence is TGTGCCAGCAGCCTCTATGTCAATGAGCAGTTCTTC. The full variable domain, rest sourced from reference TRBV7-2 and TRBJ2-1, is GAGVSQSPSNKVTEKGKDVELRCDPISGHTALYWYRQSLGQGLEFLIYFQGNSAPDKSGLPSDRFSAERTGGSVSTLTIQRTQQEDSAVYLCASSLYVNEQFFGPGTRLTVL.